This TCR beta chain was sequenced during a study of sequential checkpoint blockade in melanoma. The wider study: Each arm's sequence ended with maintenance nivolumab. Over 20 patients had matched tumor biopsies before treatment and at week 13 after nivolumab or ipilimumab alone.

Treatment denoted: randomized to nivolumab then ipilimumab (arm A) or the reverse (arm B). Findings and limits, study-wide: Response in arm A was associated with pretreatment TIL clonality.

Sequencing used immunoSEQ multiplex PCR; TCRdb keeps in-frame clones, though not all of them. The data contain under 3,500 clones, approximately 15% of them singletons. This clone is judged medium-sized. Its antigen is not identified. Looked up from germline, CDR1 is MNHGY and CDR2 is SAAAGT. V lost 7 bases, J lost 6 bases, and 17 bases lay in between. The CDR3 consists of 14 residues. V gene TRBV6-8 combines with J gene TRBJ2-3, with D possibly being TRBD1 or TRBD2 (7 bases each). This TCR was sampled from a human donor with melanoma. Sequenced here: tumor tissue (inferred from file names), sampled from a patient given nivolumab and ipilimumab in sequence. CDR3 protein: CASTGGGPRDTQYF. The DNA of the CDR3 is TGTGCCAGCACAGGGGGGGGGCCACGGGATACGCAGTATTTT.